This T cell receptor beta chain was captured in a study of shared clonotypes between healthy human individuals (dated by TCRdb to the early 2020s). Looking at the study overall: The cohort comprised two women and three men aged 18 to 49 years. Blood TCR repertoires of about five healthy adults were deeply sequenced to estimate repertoire size and the extent of clonotype sharing between individuals. Different laboratories and diverse techniques were used to prepare libraries and sequence TCR repertoires, to increase sequencing depth and limit assay-specific biases. Each donor's leukapheresis produced roughly between roughly 0.85 and 9 billion PBMCs. Overall study results and their limits: Because the study included only a small number of donors, the genetic and exposure-history diversity represented was limited. Sampling was restricted to blood, and TCR repertoires in tissue are likely to differ from TCR repertoires in blood. Based on pairwise subsampling, the degree of clonotype sharing among donors was expected to be affected by sequencing depth.

Notes on this clone: The target of this receptor is not known. No per-base quality is available; no much larger clone lies one base away.

TCR CDR3 regions were amplified from genomic DNA by multiplex PCR using the deep immunoSEQ assay. For each cell subset, the extracted genomic DNA was distributed evenly across all wells of several immunoSEQ 96-well plates, and each plate served as one replicate. For unsorted PBMC, about 0.3 ug genomic DNA, equal to 30,000 or so T cell genomes, was loaded into each replicate PCR. Ten immunoSEQ deep assay plates were used to sequence unsorted PBMC genomic DNA. Purified libraries were measured with a Qubit 3.0 fluorometer, size-checked on a Bioanalyzer 2100, and measured again with the KAPA Library Quantification kit. Each immunoSEQ 96-well plate was sequenced on its own single-read 150-cycle Illumina NextSeq 550 flow cell. The source study handled its data this way. Because the immunoSEQ output held only junctional sequences and lacked quality scores, the filtering could not match the filtering applied to full-length reads. To assign V/J genes and CDR3, sequences were annotated using PyIR, a Python wrapper for IgBLAST v1.9, with IMGT germline references. Reads were filtered out if the reads had weak V/J assignments (E-value above 1e-6), no CDR3, stop codons, out-of-frame junctions, or ambiguous translated residues. V3J clonotypes were defined by identical inferred V gene, J gene, and CDR3 amino acid sequence. Percentage overlap between repertoires was calculated by dividing the number of shared unique clonotypes by the size of the smaller repertoire. RTK rarefaction, the Chao1 estimator, and Recon v2.1 estimates of unobserved clonotypes were used to assess repertoire richness. Drawn from immuneACCESS, this table holds only the in-frame rearrangements with V and J called that TCRdb kept. Clones are partly lost; checked studies trace under half to an unresolved V gene and leave the rest unexplained. The V and J calls and clone size were taken over from that table, and D and trimming were inferred from the DNA. This sample comprises some 500,000 clones, 77% of them detected only once. About 11% of the sample is in the top ten clones.

The germline V gene (reference sequence) sets CDR1 to GTSNPN and CDR2 to SVGIG. From the cysteine up to the phenylalanine, the CDR3 has a length of 14 residues. Here the CDR3 DNA is all that survives: 42 bases in frame from base 1. The V and J ends are trimmed by 5 bases and 5 bases, leaving 16 bases between them. The donors were healthy, HIV-negative adults with no recently reported acute infections or vaccinations. Every donor was a Caucasian adult living in Nashville, Tennessee, USA. For unsorted samples, about 90 million PBMCs were counted, and genomic DNA was extracted using the QIAamp DNA Blood Mini kit. Blood was obtained by leukapheresis, after which PBMCs were separated by Ficoll-Histopaque density gradient centrifugation and cryopreserved in liquid nitrogen vapor phase.

The sequence was obtained from a woman between 40 and 50 years old in good health. Some clones in this sample may be carry-over from other donors' samples. Sample: PBMCs. The sequence is built from TRBV30 and TRBJ2-1; the D segment could be TRBD2, given 6 matching bases. The nucleotides read TGTGCCTGGGGGATGGGACTGCCCAACAATGAGCAGTTCTTC. The encoded protein is CAWGMGLPNNEQFF.